The rows below give T cell receptor beta chains drawn from one sample of a study of cytotoxic CD8 clonotypes in ibrutinib-treated CLL. The assay was immunoSEQ multiplex PCR, and TCRdb's table has in-frame clones only and misses some. Of 45,000 to 70,000 clones listed, around 55% are singletons. Sequenced here: PBMCs, sampled after 24 months of ibrutinib treatment. The receptors were gathered from a human donor with chronic lymphocytic leukemia. Both conserved end residues are part of each CDR3. A D gene is named only where the DNA matches it firmly. Some rows mark clone size as missing; the rest say once, few, many or name a class of expanded clone.

>TRBV4-2|-|TRBJ1-1|few|14
TGTGCCAGCAGCCAAGATCCCGGGGCGAATGAAGCTTTCTTT
CASSQDPGANEAFF
>TRBV11-3|-|TRBJ2-5|-|16
TGTGCCAGCAGCCCGACCGGGGGCACGCCACAAGAGACCCAGTACTTC
CASSPTGGTPQETQYF
>TRBV30|-|TRBJ2-5|few|12
TGTGCCTGGAGTAATCAGGCGGGGACCCAGTACTTC
CAWSNQAGTQYF
>TRBV7-8|TRBD2|TRBJ2-5|-|16
TGTGCCAGCAGCTTAAGCCTTCGGGGGGGCCGGGAGACCCAGTACTTC
CASSLSLRGGRETQYF
>TRBV28|TRBD1|TRBJ1-2|-|12
TGTGCCAGCAGATCGACAGGGGACGGCTACACCTTC
CASRSTGDGYTF
>TRBV7-8|TRBD1|TRBJ1-5|-|16
TGTGCCAGCAGCTTAGCGGGGGGACAGGGCAATCAGCCCCAGCATTTT
CASSLAGGQGNQPQHF
>TRBV4-2|-|TRBJ2-5|few|14
TGTGCCAGCAGCCAAGGAGTGTCCCAAGAGACCCAGTACTTC
CASSQGVSQETQYF
>TRBV7-2|-|TRBJ2-7|-|11
TGTGCCAGCTCCGATAGGTACGAGCAGTACTTC
CASSDRYEQYF
>TRBV6-5|-|TRBJ2-7|-|12
TGTGCCAGCAGTTCCTTTGTTTACGAGCAGTACTTC
CASSSFVYEQYF
>TRBV28|-|TRBJ1-5|few|14
TGTGCCAGCAGTCTATTGAGGGAAGGTCAGCCCCAGCATTTT
CASSLLREGQPQHF
>TRBV27|-|TRBJ1-6|-|14
TGTGCCAGCCGAGAGACAGGATATAATTCACCCCTCCACTTT
CASRETGYNSPLHF
>TRBV28|-|TRBJ2-7|-|12
TGTGCCAGCAGTTTAACCAACTACGAGCAGTACTTC
CASSLTNYEQYF
>TRBV6-5|-|TRBJ1-2|-|12
TGTGCCAGCAGTTACCGGGGTAGTGGCTACACCTTC
CASSYRGSGYTF
>TRBV28|-|TRBJ1-2|-|14
TGTGCCAGCAGTTTATCTGTCAGTATTTATGGCTACACCTTC
CASSLSVSIYGYTF
>TRBV29-1|TRBD2|TRBJ2-7|-|14
TGCAGCGTTGACTTGACTAGCGGGATGGGCGAGCAGTACTTC
CSVDLTSGMGEQYF
>TRBV10-3|-|TRBJ1-5|-|12
TGTGCCATCGACAGATTCAATCAGCCCCAGCATTTT
CAIDRFNQPQHF
>TRBV11-2|-|TRBJ2-2|few|13
TGTGCCAGCAGCTTAGGGGAGACCGGGGAGCTGTTTTTT
CASSLGETGELFF
>TRBV5-6|-|TRBJ2-2|many|15
TGTGCCAGCAGCTTGATGGGGCCGAACACCGGGGAGCTGTTTTTT
CASSLMGPNTGELFF
>TRBV6-5|TRBD1|TRBJ1-1|few|16
TGTGCCAGCAGTCACTCCGGGACAGGGGGCAACACTGAAGCTTTCTTT
CASSHSGTGGNTEAFF
>TRBV5-1|-|TRBJ1-5|-|15
TGCGCCAGCAGGAGAGAGACAGGTAGTAATCAGCCCCAGCATTTT
CASRRETGSNQPQHF
>TRBV7-9|TRBD1|TRBJ2-2|few|16
TGTGCCAGCAGCCTCTGGACAGGGCCTAACACCGGGGAGCTGTTTTTT
CASSLWTGPNTGELFF
>TRBV20-1|-|TRBJ2-7|-|11
TGCAGTGCAAGACAGGTCTACGAGCAGTACTTC
CSARQVYEQYF
>TRBV7-2|-|TRBJ1-3|-|15
TGTGCCAGCAGCCCGAGAAGGGGGGGTGGAAACACCATATATTTT
CASSPRRGGGNTIYF
>TRBV19|TRBD2|TRBJ2-1|many|19
TGTGCCAGTAGTGTACTCAATCCTAGCGGGAGGGCCGCTAGTAATGAGCAGTTCTTC
CASSVLNPSGRAASNEQFF
>TRBV5-1|-|TRBJ2-2|-|15
TGCGCCAGCAGCTGGGCTGGTGCTAACACCGGGGAGCTGTTTTTT
CASSWAGANTGELFF
>TRBV27|-|TRBJ1-2|-|13
TGTGCCAGCAGTTTATCGCCATTGGTAGGCTACACCTTC
CASSLSPLVGYTF
>TRBV5-4|-|TRBJ1-2|-|14
TGTGCCAGCAGCTTGCTCTCCAGGGCTCCTGGCTACACCTTC
CASSLLSRAPGYTF
>TRBV5-1|-|TRBJ2-2|-|15
TGCGCCAGCAGCGGCAGAGACAGATACACCGGGGAGCTGTTTTTT
CASSGRDRYTGELFF
>TRBV19|-|TRBJ1-1|-|13
TGTGCCAGCAAGGGGGTCGGAGACACTGAAGCTTTCTTT
CASKGVGDTEAFF
>TRBV10-3|-|TRBJ2-7|few|13
TGTGCCATCAGTGCCACAGGGTCCCACGAGCAGTACTTC
CAISATGSHEQYF
>TRBV7-9|-|TRBJ2-3|many|13
TGTGCCAGCAGCTTAGGAGTTTCAGATACGCAGTATTTT
CASSLGVSDTQYF
>TRBV11-3|TRBD2|TRBJ2-1|-|17
TGTGCCAGCAGCTTAGGCCCCCCTAGCGGGAGCGGCAATGAGCAGTTCTTC
CASSLGPPSGSGNEQFF
>TRBV5-1|TRBD2|TRBJ2-1|-|15
TGCGCCAGCACACCCTCTAGCGGGAGCATAGGTGAGCAGTTCTTC
CASTPSSGSIGEQFF
>TRBV7-2|TRBD2|TRBJ2-1|-|17
TGTGCCAGCAGCAAAGCACCCTTAGGGCGGGGGGAGAATGAGCAGTTCTTC
CASSKAPLGRGENEQFF
>TRBV27|-|TRBJ1-5|-|14
TGTGCCAGCAGTTCGAAATATAGCAATCAGCCCCAGCATTTT
CASSSKYSNQPQHF
>TRBV7-3|-|TRBJ1-2|-|11
TGTGCCAGCAGTGGCCGGTTTGGCTACACCTTC
CASSGRFGYTF
>TRBV19|-|TRBJ2-7|once|13
TGTGCCAGTAGCACCACCCCTGTGCAGGAGCAGTACTTC
CASSTTPVQEQYF
>TRBV4-2|TRBD1|TRBJ1-1|many|16
TGTGCCAGCAGCCACCAGGGGGCGATCTCTGGTATTGAAGCTTTCTTT
CASSHQGAISGIEAFF
>TRBV19|TRBD1|TRBJ1-2|many|13
TGTGCCAGTAGTCCCCCGGGGACAGGTGGCTACACCTTC
CASSPPGTGGYTF
>TRBV11-3|-|TRBJ2-5|few|14
TGTGCCAGCAGCCAAATAGTGGGGGGAGGGACCCAGTACTTC
CASSQIVGGGTQYF
>TRBV7-4|-|TRBJ1-1|-|13
TGTGCCAGCAGCCTTGCGTCGGACACTGAAGCTTTCTTT
CASSLASDTEAFF